These 22 T cell receptor beta chains were sequenced from one sample in a study of blood T cell repertoires in COVID-19. Clones were sequenced by immunoSEQ multiplex PCR, and TCRdb holds only the in-frame ones, with some missing. The sample has more than 95,000 clones; about 85% are singletons. Input material: peripheral blood. These receptor sequences come from a man aged 45 to 65 in a cohort sampled during active COVID-19.

The rearrangement links TRBV10-3 to TRBJ1-6; no firm D call. The length of the CDR3 is 12 residues. Germline V lookup: CDR1 ENHRY, CDR2 SYGVKD. The V end lost 10 bases, the J end lost 3 bases, and 7 bases lay between the germline ends. CDR3 in DNA: TGTGCCACCCGGGACTATAATTCACCCCTCCACTTT. Translating gives CATRDYNSPLHF.

The V and J genes are TRBV6-5 and TRBJ1-4; D gene ambiguous. The CDR3 length is 15 residues. V was trimmed by 2 bases and J by 8 bases, leaving 15 bases between them. Germline V gives CDR1 MNHEY, CDR2 SVGAGI. CDR3 in DNA: TGTGCCAGCAGTTACGGGCGGGGAGCGGGGGAAAAACTGTTTTTT. Translation gives CASSYGRGAGEKLFF.

The chain has TRBV6-5 and TRBJ1-5, with 9 bases that match TRBD1. V lost 7 bases to trimming and J lost 0 bases; unmatched junction nucleotides: 4. This CDR3 has 15 residues. Germline assignment: CDR1 MNHEY and CDR2 SVGAGI. CDR3 nucleotide sequence: TGTGCCAGCAACAGGGGGCGATTTAGCAATCAGCCCCAGCATTTT. Encoded protein: CASNRGRFSNQPQHF.

This chain connects TRBV11-3 to TRBJ1-3; D unclear. The CDR3 contains 14 residues. CDR1 and CDR2 (germline): SGHNT, YENEEA. The V end was cut by 4 bases, the J end by 0 bases, with 7 bases between. CDR3 nucleotide sequence: TGTGCCAGCAGCTCGGGTGGCTCTGGAAACACCATATATTTT. Its protein is CASSSGGSGNTIYF.

V is TRBV5-1 and J is TRBJ2-4; 7 bases fit TRBD1. CDR3 size: 14 residues. The junction had 0 bases not matched to a gene; V was cut back by 0 bases and J by 3 bases. The germline gives CDR1 SGHRS, CDR2 YFSETQ. The CDR3 loop reads CASSLAGGKNIQYF. DNA of the CDR3: TGCGCCAGCAGCTTGGCAGGGGGCAAAAACATTCAGTACTTC.

V is TRBV9 and J is TRBJ2-2; tentative D call: TRBD1 (5 bases). There are 13 residues in the CDR3. The ends were cut back, 5 bases at V and 2 bases at J, with 7 bases in the middle. Germline V lookup: CDR1 SGDLS, CDR2 YYNGEE. The CDR3 protein is CASRQGNTGELFF. The CDR3 nucleotides read TGTGCCAGCAGGCAGGGTAACACCGGGGAGCTGTTTTTT.

The rearrangement uses TRBV7-9 and TRBJ2-3; TRBD1 is a possible D gene (5 bases). V dropped 0 bases and J dropped 6 bases, with 10 bases sitting between them. From germline, CDR1 is SEHNR and CDR2 FQNEAQ (reference sequence). The CDR3 sequence is 14 residues long. The DNA for the CDR3 is TGTGCCAGCAGCTTAGCGAATTCAGGGGATACGCAGTATTTT. Its translation: CASSLANSGDTQYF.

V is TRBV19 and J is TRBJ2-4, with 7 bases lining up with TRBD1. Germline V gene data show CDR1 as LNHDA and CDR2 as SQIVND (reference sequence). V lost 4 bases, J lost 8 bases, and 8 bases stayed unmatched. There are 14 residues in the CDR3. CDR3 coding DNA: TGTGCCAGTAGTACGGGACAGCATGGGGACATTCAGTACTTC. Amino acids: CASSTGQHGDIQYF.

The chain has TRBV19 and TRBJ2-4; D gene uncertain. Germline CDR1 LNHDA, CDR2 SQIVND (reference sequence). Trimming shortened V by 2 bases and J by 0 bases, and 14 bases separated the two germline ends. The CDR3 loop spans 17 amino acids. CDR3 DNA sequence: TGTGCCAGTAGTATAAAGACATCGAGTCTAGCCAAAAACATTCAGTACTTC. It encodes CASSIKTSSLAKNIQYF. Filled out from reference TRBV19 and TRBJ2-4, the complete variable domain reads DGGITQSPKYLFRKEGQNVTLSCEQNLNHDAMYWYRQDPGQGLRLIYYSQIVNDFQKGDIAEGYSVSREKKESFPLTVTSAQKNPTAFYLCASSIKTSSLAKNIQYFGAGTRLSVL.

The gene calls are TRBV3-1 (or the pseudogene TRBV3-2) and TRBJ2-5, with D tentatively TRBD2 (6 bases). V lost 1 base and J 4 bases, leaving 19 bases between the germline ends. The CDR3 is 17 residues long. Germline V gene data show CDR1 as LGHDT and CDR2 as YNNKEL (reference sequence). CDR3 nucleotide sequence: TGTGCCAGCAGCCAAGGCCCCTCGACTAGTGAGGGAGAGACCCAGTACTTC. This translates into CASSQGPSTSEGETQYF.

The chain couples TRBV13 to TRBJ2-1; tentative D call: TRBD2 (8 bases). V was pared by 5 bases and J by 0 bases, with 20 bases between. Germline V gene sequence: CDR1 PRHDT, CDR2 FYEKMQ (reference sequence). The CDR3 sequence is 18 residues long. CDR3 residues: CASSQRNRGLGSYNEQFF. Here the CDR3 DNA reads TGTGCCAGCAGCCAAAGGAACAGGGGACTAGGCTCCTACAATGAGCAGTTCTTC.

This chain joins TRBV7-2 and TRBJ2-7; D may be TRBD1 (6 bases). Germline assignment: CDR1 SGHTA and CDR2 FQGNSA. The CDR3 has 13 residues. V lost 5 bases and J lost 2, with 10 bases in between. In DNA, the CDR3 is TGTGCCAGCAGCGTCCGGGACACCTACGAGCAGTACTTC. This translates into CASSVRDTYEQYF.

The rearrangement links TRBV11-3 to TRBJ1-4; D is unresolved. CDR3 size: 12 residues. The V end lost 3 bases, the J end lost 8 bases, and 7 bases lay between the germline ends. Germline CDR1 SGHNT, CDR2 YENEEA. CDR3 residues: CASSFNTEKLFF. CDR3 DNA: TGTGCCAGCAGCTTTAACACGGAAAAACTGTTTTTT. Drawing the rest from reference TRBV11-3 and TRBJ1-4, the complete variable domain is EAGVVQSPRYKIIEKKQPVAFWCNPISGHNTLYWYLQNLGQGPELLIRYENEEAVDDSQLPKDRFSAERLKGVDSTLKIQPAELGDSAVYLCASSFNTEKLFFGSGTQLSVL.

The count of this clone is one. The chain carries TRBV5-6 and TRBJ2-7; 8 nucleotides line up with TRBD1. Trimming took 4 bases from V and 3 from J; bases not matched to a gene: 12. Per germline, CDR1 SGHDT and CDR2 YYEEEE. This CDR3 comprises 16 residues. The CDR3 spells CASSGTGGSPIYEQYV. DNA of the CDR3: TGTGCCAGCAGCGGTACAGGGGGAAGTCCAATCTACGAGCAGTACGTC.

The rearrangement uses TRBV19 and TRBJ1-5, with TRBD1 matching over 8 bases. The CDR3 sequence is 16 residues long. V shed 9 bases and J 7 bases; nucleotides not matched to a gene: 17. CDR1 and CDR2 (germline): LNHDA, SQIVND (reference sequence). The CDR3 sequence: CASTDRGGLAFQPQHF. The CDR3 DNA follows: TGTGCCAGCACCGACAGGGGAGGATTAGCTTTCCAGCCCCAGCATTTT. The variable domain in full, completed from reference TRBV19 and TRBJ1-5, reads DGGITQSPKYLFRKEGQNVTLSCEQNLNHDAMYWYRQDPGQGLRLIYYSQIVNDFQKGDIAEGYSVSREKKESFPLTVTSAQKNPTAFYLCASTDRGGLAFQPQHFGDGTRLSIL.

The rearrangement joins TRBV6-5 to TRBJ2-1; 8 bases agree with TRBD2. This CDR3 region has 14 residues. V dropped 6 bases and J dropped 10; count of bases not matched to a gene: 11. Per the germline V gene, CDR1 is MNHEY and CDR2 is SVGAGI. CDR3 DNA sequence: TGTGCCAGCAGAAACGGGGGACTAGTCGGGGAGCAGTTCTTC. Its translation: CASRNGGLVGEQFF.

This clone has just one count. The chain couples TRBV12-3 or TRBV12-4 to TRBJ2-5; tentative D call: TRBD1 (6 bases). CDR3 length: 12 amino acids. The V end was cut by 4 bases, the J end by 3 bases, with 6 bases between. The CDR3 spells CASSYREETQYF. The CDR3 coding sequence is TGTGCCAGCAGTTACAGGGAAGAGACCCAGTACTTC.

The chain joins TRBV6-5 to TRBJ2-5; 9 bases match TRBD1. CDR3 length: 13 residues. Unmatched junction bases numbered 4, after V lost 6 bases and J lost 5 bases. Germline lookup yields CDR1 MNHEY and CDR2 SVGAGI. The DNA of the CDR3 is TGTGCCAGCAGCTCGGACAGGGGCGAGACCCAGTACTTC. Its translation: CASSSDRGETQYF.

The chain couples TRBV6-5 to TRBJ2-5; 12 positions agree with TRBD2. This CDR3 contains 15 residues. The V and J ends lost 5 bases and 4 bases, in that order; junction bases with no gene match: 5. Germline V gene sequence: CDR1 MNHEY, CDR2 SVGAGI. In DNA, the CDR3 is TGTGCCAGCAGTCCCCCGGGACTAGCGGGAGAGACCCAGTACTTC. Its translation: CASSPPGLAGETQYF.

This chain connects TRBV3-1 (or the pseudogene TRBV3-2) to TRBJ1-6; 8 bases align to TRBD1. The trim removed 3 bases at V and 6 bases at J, leaving 1 base unmatched. CDR1 and CDR2 (germline): LGHDT, YNNKEL (reference sequence). This CDR3 contains 14 residues. DNA for the CDR3: TGTGCCAGCAGCCAGGGACAGGCTAATTCACCCCTCCACTTT. It encodes CASSQGQANSPLHF.

The chain carries TRBV5-1 and TRBJ2-1, with 7 bases fitting TRBD2. This CDR3 contains 13 residues. J lost 7 bases, V lost 4 bases, and 5 bases had no gene match. The germline CDR1 and CDR2 sequences are SGHRS and YFSETQ. CDR3 protein: CASSPGLKNEQFF. The CDR3 DNA is TGCGCCAGCAGCCCGGGACTAAAAAATGAGCAGTTCTTC.

The chain is built from TRBV11-2 and TRBJ1-6, with D unclear. This CDR3 comprises 11 residues. Per germline, CDR1 SGHAT and CDR2 FQNNGV. The V end lost 5 bases, the J end lost 13 bases, and 9 bases lay between the germline ends. CDR3 DNA: TGTGCCAGCAGCCCCGCCGGGCCCCTCCACTTT. It is translated as CASSPAGPLHF.